These 5 T cell receptor beta chains were sequenced from one sample in a study of cytomegalovirus exposure and HLA in healthy donors. The study ran its PCR with 60 Vbeta and 13 Jbeta primers. Assay used: immunoSEQ multiplex PCR; TCRdb lists only in-frame clones, some missing. Counted here are roughly 200,000 clones, around 78% occurring once; the ten biggest clones make up around 1.9%. Sequenced: PBMCs. These receptors came from a man aged 25 to 45 in good health and CMV-seronegative.

The chain employs TRBV9 and TRBJ2-2; 8 bases map to TRBD1. Germline trimming cut 1 base from V and 6 bases from J; bases unmatched to any gene: 8. The CDR3 loop spans 16 amino acids. Germline V CDR1 and CDR2: SGDLS, YYNGEE. The CDR3 is CASSVRTGRFSGELFF. The CDR3 DNA reads as TGTGCCAGCAGCGTACGGACAGGGAGGTTCTCCGGGGAGCTGTTTTTT.

The V and J genes are TRBV29-1 and TRBJ1-2, with TRBD1 as a possible D gene (6 bases). V was clipped by 4 bases and J by 6 bases, with 12 bases between them. Per germline, CDR1 SQVTM and CDR2 ANQGSEA. The CDR3 runs to 12 residues. CDR3 protein: CSVALDRHGYTF. In DNA, the CDR3 is TGCAGCGTTGCCCTTGACAGGCATGGCTACACCTTC. Variable domain in full (rest from reference TRBV29-1 and TRBJ1-2): SAVISQKPSRDICQRGTSLTIQCQVDSQVTMMFWYRQQPGQSLTLIATANQGSEATYESGFVIDKFPISRPNLTFSTLTVSNMSPEDSSIYLCSVALDRHGYTFGSGTRLTVV.

The gene calls are TRBV2 and TRBJ2-5, with D possibly TRBD1 on 6 matching bases. The J call may not be correct, given that the DNA end is closer to TRBJ2-7. Germline CDR1 reads SNHLY; CDR2 reads FYNNEI. CDR3 length equals 13 residues. The CDR3 DNA reads as TGTGCCAGCAGTCCTGGACAGTCCTACGAGCAGTACTTC. It is translated as CASSPGQSYEQYF.

This chain joins TRBV5-1 and TRBJ2-1, with 10 nucleotides matching TRBD2. Germline V lookup: CDR1 SGHRS, CDR2 YFSETQ. After removal of 0 bases from V and 4 bases from J, the junction contained 4 bases not matched to a gene. This CDR3 has 16 residues. The CDR3 bases are TGCGCCAGCAGCTTGGTAACTAGCGGGAATTACAATGAGCAGTTCTTC. Translation gives CASSLVTSGNYNEQFF.

This clone was seen a few times. The genes are TRBV6-1 and TRBJ2-2; D possibly corresponds to TRBD2 (6 bases). The ends were cut back, 1 base at V and 9 bases at J, with 18 bases in the middle. The CDR3 is 16 residues long. The germline CDR1 and CDR2 sequences are MNHNS and SASEGT. CDR3 DNA: TGTGCCAGCAGTGAAGGGACTACGTCCCGATTCCGGGAGCTGTTTTTT. Its protein is CASSEGTTSRFRELFF.